Listed below are T cell receptor beta chains from one sample, sequenced in a study of blood T cell repertoires in COVID-19. The table came from immunoSEQ multiplex PCR; TCRdb's copy has only in-frame clones and leaves some out. The data contain roughly 190,000 clones, about 93% of them singletons. Sequenced sample: peripheral blood. The receptors here all came from a man aged 50 to 59 with acute or convalescent COVID-19. Both conserved end residues are part of each CDR3. Each record gives: J gene, V gene, clone size, D gene, CDR3 DNA, CDR3 protein. D genes are given only for firm matches. Clone size is stated in some rows and not others, as once, few, many or a class when expanded.

j_call: TRBJ2-1; v_call: TRBV7-7; clone_size: NA; d_call: TRBD2; cdr3_nt: TGTGCTAGCAGCCCACGCCGGACTAGCGATGAGCAGTTCTTC; cdr3_aa: CASSPRRTSDEQFF
j_call: TRBJ1-1; v_call: TRBV7-9; clone_size: NA; d_call: NA; cdr3_nt: TGTGCCAGCAGCATACAGGTGGGCACTGAAGCTTTCTTT; cdr3_aa: CASSIQVGTEAFF
j_call: TRBJ2-2; v_call: TRBV7-2; clone_size: NA; d_call: NA; cdr3_nt: TGTGCCAGCAGCTCTTCGCTAGAGGTTTGGACCGGGGAGCTGTTTTTT; cdr3_aa: CASSSSLEVWTGELFF
j_call: TRBJ2-1; v_call: TRBV6-2/TRBV6-3; clone_size: NA; d_call: NA; cdr3_nt: TGTGCCAGCAACCCCCGGCCCCGGAGCAATGAGCAGTTCTTC; cdr3_aa: CASNPRPRSNEQFF
j_call: TRBJ1-5; v_call: TRBV16; clone_size: NA; d_call: TRBD1; cdr3_nt: TGTGCCAGCAGCCAATCTGGACAGGGTCCCCAGCCCCAGCATTTT; cdr3_aa: CASSQSGQGPQPQHF
j_call: TRBJ2-4; v_call: TRBV27; clone_size: NA; d_call: NA; cdr3_nt: TGTGCCAGCAGCTCTAGTGAAACTAAAAACATTCAGTACTTC; cdr3_aa: CASSSSETKNIQYF
j_call: TRBJ1-6; v_call: TRBV3-1/TRBV3-2; clone_size: NA; d_call: TRBD1; cdr3_nt: TGTGCCAGCAGCCGCACCGGGACAGGAGCTTCACCCCTCCACTTT; cdr3_aa: CASSRTGTGASPLHF
j_call: TRBJ1-2; v_call: TRBV5-1; clone_size: NA; d_call: TRBD1; cdr3_nt: TGCGCCAGCAACAGGGGTGATGGCTACACCTTC; cdr3_aa: CASNRGDGYTF
j_call: TRBJ1-2; v_call: TRBV9; clone_size: NA; d_call: NA; cdr3_nt: TGTGCCAGCAGCAGCACCAACTATGGCTACACCTTC; cdr3_aa: CASSSTNYGYTF
j_call: TRBJ1-1; v_call: TRBV15; clone_size: NA; d_call: NA; cdr3_nt: TGTGCCACCAGCAGAGGCCAGGGCACCACTGAAGCTTTCTTT; cdr3_aa: CATSRGQGTTEAFF
j_call: TRBJ2-2; v_call: TRBV4-3; clone_size: once; d_call: NA; cdr3_nt: TGCGCCAGCAGCCAAGGACCAGGGCGCACCGGGGAGCTGTTTTTT; cdr3_aa: CASSQGPGRTGELFF
j_call: TRBJ2-1; v_call: TRBV7-3; clone_size: NA; d_call: TRBD2; cdr3_nt: TGTGCCAGCAGCTTAACGGCGGGAGGGCCGGGTGAGCAGTTCTTC; cdr3_aa: CASSLTAGGPGEQFF
j_call: TRBJ2-3; v_call: TRBV19; clone_size: NA; d_call: TRBD2; cdr3_nt: TGTGCCAGTAGTATAGGACTAGCGGGGGGCACAGATACGCAGTATTTT; cdr3_aa: CASSIGLAGGTDTQYF
j_call: TRBJ2-1; v_call: TRBV5-8; clone_size: NA; d_call: NA; cdr3_nt: TGTGCCAGCAGCCACCCTAAAAACACTAGGGATATGCGTTCCGATGAGCAGTTCTTC; cdr3_aa: CASSHPKNTRDMRSDEQFF
j_call: TRBJ2-3; v_call: TRBV7-2; clone_size: NA; d_call: NA; cdr3_nt: TGTGCCAGCAGCTTATTCTTACTCACAGATACGCAGTATTTT; cdr3_aa: CASSLFLLTDTQYF
j_call: TRBJ2-7; v_call: TRBV2; clone_size: NA; d_call: NA; cdr3_nt: TGTGCCAGCAGTACAGGGATCTACGAGCAGTACTTC; cdr3_aa: CASSTGIYEQYF
j_call: TRBJ1-1; v_call: TRBV19; clone_size: NA; d_call: TRBD1; cdr3_nt: TGTGCCAGTAGCTCGAGGCGGACAGGGGGGAGGTGGACTGAAGCTTTCTTT; cdr3_aa: CASSSRRTGGRWTEAFF
j_call: TRBJ1-1; v_call: TRBV2; clone_size: NA; d_call: NA; cdr3_nt: TGTGCCAGCAGTGAGCGAGCAGGGAACACTGAAGCTTTCTTT; cdr3_aa: CASSERAGNTEAFF
j_call: TRBJ2-7; v_call: TRBV11-2; clone_size: NA; d_call: TRBD2; cdr3_nt: TGTGCCAGCAGGCTTGGGGGGGGCTACGAGCAGTACTTC; cdr3_aa: CASRLGGGYEQYF
j_call: TRBJ1-1; v_call: TRBV19; clone_size: NA; d_call: NA; cdr3_nt: TGTGCCAGTAGTATCTTCGAGGGTGAAGCTTTCTTT; cdr3_aa: CASSIFEGEAFF
j_call: TRBJ2-2; v_call: TRBV7-8; clone_size: NA; d_call: NA; cdr3_nt: TGTGCCAGCAGCCCGCGCCCTGGGTGGGAGAGTACGAACACCGGGGAGCTGTTTTTT; cdr3_aa: CASSPRPGWESTNTGELFF
j_call: TRBJ2-5; v_call: TRBV7-9; clone_size: once; d_call: TRBD2; cdr3_nt: TGTGCCAGCAGCTTAGCTGGCGGGGGGCCGCAAGAGACCCAGTACTTC; cdr3_aa: CASSLAGGGPQETQYF
j_call: TRBJ2-6; v_call: TRBV4-3; clone_size: NA; d_call: NA; cdr3_nt: TGCGCCAGCAGCCAAATGCCCAGCGACCACTCTGGGGCCAACGTCCTGACTTTC; cdr3_aa: CASSQMPSDHSGANVLTF
j_call: TRBJ2-5; v_call: TRBV18; clone_size: NA; d_call: TRBD2; cdr3_nt: TGTGCCAGCTCACAGACTAGCGGGGGATCACAAGAGACCCAGTACTTC; cdr3_aa: CASSQTSGGSQETQYF
j_call: TRBJ1-1; v_call: TRBV5-6; clone_size: NA; d_call: NA; cdr3_nt: TGTGCCAGCAGCTTGGCCAGGACAGCGAACACTGAAGCTTTCTTT; cdr3_aa: CASSLARTANTEAFF
j_call: TRBJ1-2; v_call: TRBV5-1; clone_size: NA; d_call: TRBD1; cdr3_nt: TGCGCCAGCAGCCCTGGGAACACAGGGGTCAGCTATGGCTACACCTTC; cdr3_aa: CASSPGNTGVSYGYTF
j_call: TRBJ1-2; v_call: TRBV27; clone_size: NA; d_call: NA; cdr3_nt: TGTGCCAGCAGCCTAAGCCGGGGCGCAGGGGATGGCTACACCTTC; cdr3_aa: CASSLSRGAGDGYTF
j_call: TRBJ2-5; v_call: TRBV19; clone_size: NA; d_call: TRBD1; cdr3_nt: TGTGCCAGTAGTATCAGTCCAGGGGGAGAGACCCAGTACTTC; cdr3_aa: CASSISPGGETQYF
j_call: TRBJ2-3; v_call: TRBV4-1; clone_size: NA; d_call: TRBD2; cdr3_nt: TGCGCCAGCAGCCATCTCACTAGCGGGAGGGTAGATACGCAGTATTTT; cdr3_aa: CASSHLTSGRVDTQYF
j_call: TRBJ2-5; v_call: TRBV15; clone_size: NA; d_call: TRBD2; cdr3_nt: TGTGCCACCAGCTTAGGCGGGGGGCTAGAGGAGACCCAGTACTTC; cdr3_aa: CATSLGGGLEETQYF
j_call: TRBJ1-5; v_call: TRBV2; clone_size: NA; d_call: TRBD1; cdr3_nt: TGTGCCAGCAGTACTTACCGGGACAGGGAAGGAGAAGATCAGCCCCAGCATTTT; cdr3_aa: CASSTYRDREGEDQPQHF
j_call: TRBJ2-7; v_call: TRBV30; clone_size: NA; d_call: TRBD2; cdr3_nt: TGTGCCTGGAGATTTGGTAGCGGGTTTAGGGCCTACGAGCAGTACTTC; cdr3_aa: CAWRFGSGFRAYEQYF